This is a list of T cell receptor beta chains from one sample in a study of CD8 T cells in Susac syndrome. MiXCR was run by TCRdb on the immunoSEQ multiplex PCR reads, yielding one entry per CDR3 protein. The data contain around 130,000 distinct CDR3 sequences, 85% to 95% of them seen just once; the ten biggest clones take up around 0.12%. The sample was CD4+ T cells from PBMCs. All receptors come from a human donor with multiple sclerosis. CDR3s include the opening cysteine and the closing phenylalanine or tryptophan. A D gene is named only where the DNA matches it firmly. A clone size is listed for some rows: how often the clone was seen (once, few, many), or a class if it is expanded.

TRBV5-4	TRBD1	TRBJ1-5	-	CASSVDRGMGPQHF	TGTGCCAGCAGCGTGGACAGGGGAATGGGGCCCCAGCATTTT
TRBV27	-	TRBJ2-5	-	CASSDPLETQYF	TGTGCCAGCAGTGATCCGTTGGAGACCCAGTACTTC
TRBV3-1	-	TRBJ1-4	-	CASSRTNEKLFF	TGTGCCAGCAGCCGGACTAATGAAAAACTGTTTTTT
TRBV15	-	TRBJ1-2	-	CATSRIDRIGGGYTF	TGTGCCACCAGCAGAATAGACAGGATCGGTGGCGGCTACACCTTC
TRBV6-4	-	TRBJ2-3	-	CASSVLGGAQYF	TGTGCCAGCAGTGTTCTAGGCGGGGCGCAGTATTTT
TRBV29-1	TRBD1	TRBJ1-1	-	CSVRGQVNTEAFF	TGCAGCGTAAGAGGACAGGTGAACACTGAAGCTTTCTTT
TRBV7-9	TRBD2	TRBJ2-7	-	CASSFYRRREGHEQYF	TGTGCCAGCAGCTTCTACCGTCGGCGGGAGGGCCACGAGCAGTACTTC
TRBV29-1	-	TRBJ1-2	-	CSVEDQGTRNYGYTF	TGCAGCGTTGAAGATCAAGGGACAAGGAACTATGGCTACACCTTC
TRBV2	-	TRBJ2-3	once	CASAGKDTQYF	TGTGCCAGCGCAGGGAAAGATACGCAGTATTTT
TRBV27	-	TRBJ1-5	-	CASSPYRDGQPQHF	TGTGCCAGCAGCCCATACAGGGATGGTCAGCCCCAGCATTTT
TRBV19	-	TRBJ1-2	-	CASSIQGGRAAGYTF	TGTGCCAGTAGTATCCAAGGGGGGAGAGCGGCTGGCTACACCTTC
TRBV9	TRBD1	TRBJ2-7	once	CASSSGGASSYEQYF	TGTGCCAGCAGCTCAGGGGGTGCGAGCTCCTACGAGCAGTACTTC
TRBV20-1	TRBD1	TRBJ1-6	-	CSAKRQGSDSPLHF	TGCAGTGCCAAGAGACAGGGGAGCGATTCACCCCTCCACTTT
TRBV29-1	-	TRBJ2-5	-	CSVEIGSETQYF	TGCAGCGTTGAGATCGGGTCAGAGACCCAGTACTTC
TRBV30	-	TRBJ1-6	-	CAWSVQGIGTPLHF	TGTGCCTGGAGTGTACAAGGGATAGGCACACCCCTCCACTTT
TRBV4-1	TRBD2	TRBJ2-1	-	CASSQDGLAGDEQFF	TGCGCCAGCAGCCAAGATGGCCTAGCGGGGGATGAGCAGTTCTTC
TRBV14	TRBD2	TRBJ2-1	once	CASSHRSLAGGPYEQFF	TGTGCCAGCAGCCATCGATCTCTAGCGGGAGGGCCCTATGAGCAGTTCTTC
TRBV29-1	TRBD1	TRBJ1-1	once	CSVAWGQGAKGAFF	TGCAGCGTTGCATGGGGACAGGGGGCGAAGGGAGCTTTCTTT
TRBV29-1	TRBD1	TRBJ2-1	-	CSVDRGNLNNEQFF	TGCAGCGTGGACAGGGGGAATTTAAACAATGAGCAGTTCTTC
TRBV2	TRBD2	TRBJ2-7	-	CASKWEGPSYEQYF	TGTGCCAGCAAGTGGGAGGGGCCCTCCTACGAGCAGTACTTC
TRBV18	TRBD1	TRBJ1-2	-	CASSPRAVGTVDGYTF	TGTGCCAGCTCACCACGGGCGGTCGGGACAGTCGATGGCTACACCTTC
TRBV6-5	TRBD1	TRBJ1-4	-	CASSPQQGEKLFF	TGTGCCAGCAGCCCGCAACAGGGGGAAAAACTGTTTTTT
TRBV24-1	-	TRBJ2-7	-	CATSDSQGLRGEQYF	TGTGCCACCAGTGACTCACAGGGTCTACGCGGCGAGCAGTACTTC
TRBV30	-	TRBJ1-3	-	CAWSVRKDPSSGNTIYF	TGTGCCTGGAGTGTACGGAAGGACCCCAGCTCTGGAAACACCATATATTTT
TRBV18	-	TRBJ1-5	-	CASSFSGSRNQPQHF	TGTGCCAGCTCATTTTCAGGGAGCCGCAATCAGCCCCAGCATTTT
TRBV14	-	TRBJ1-1	-	CASSQVYGGTEAFF	TGTGCCAGCAGCCAAGTGTACGGTGGCACTGAAGCTTTCTTT
TRBV13	-	TRBJ2-6	-	CASSLYTGSGANVLTF	TGTGCCAGCAGCTTATACACAGGGTCTGGGGCCAACGTCCTGACTTTC
TRBV5-1	-	TRBJ2-3	-	CASRNRGTDTQYF	TGCGCCAGCAGAAACAGGGGCACAGATACGCAGTATTTT
TRBV9	-	TRBJ2-5	-	CASSVSPGDETQYF	TGTGCCAGCAGCGTCTCTCCCGGGGACGAGACCCAGTACTTC
TRBV7-2	TRBD2	TRBJ2-5	-	CASSRSGVQETQYF	TGTGCCAGCAGCCGGAGCGGGGTCCAAGAGACCCAGTACTTC
TRBV5-1	-	TRBJ2-1	-	CASSRSYNEQFF	TGCGCCAGCAGCCGGTCTTACAATGAGCAGTTCTTC
TRBV5-4	-	TRBJ1-6	-	CASRETGGHSPLHF	TGTGCCAGCAGGGAGACAGGCGGACATTCACCCCTCCACTTT
TRBV20-1	TRBD1	TRBJ2-7	-	CSARDPRQGSYEQYF	TGCAGTGCTAGAGATCCCCGACAGGGTTCCTACGAGCAGTACTTC
TRBV5-4	-	TRBJ2-5	-	CASSLEHAKETQYF	TGTGCCAGCAGCTTGGAACACGCAAAAGAGACCCAGTACTTC
TRBV29-1	-	TRBJ2-3	-	CSVASGAGDTQYF	TGCAGCGTTGCGTCAGGGGCTGGCGATACGCAGTATTTT
TRBV6-5	TRBD2	TRBJ2-3	-	CASSYSTSGGTDTQYF	TGTGCCAGCAGTTACTCGACAAGCGGGGGCACAGATACGCAGTATTTT
TRBV29-1	TRBD1	TRBJ1-1	-	CSGGQGLNTEAFF	TGCAGCGGCGGACAGGGACTGAACACTGAAGCTTTCTTT
TRBV5-1	TRBD1	TRBJ2-1	-	CASSAGDRVFKFF	TGCGCCAGCAGCGCCGGGGACAGGGTGTTTAAGTTCTTC
TRBV7-3	-	TRBJ1-1	-	CASSSPQGNTEAFF	TGTGCCAGCAGCTCACCGCAGGGGAACACTGAAGCTTTCTTT
TRBV5-4	TRBD1	TRBJ1-1	once	CASSPGQGGTEAFF	TGTGCCAGCAGCCCCGGACAGGGTGGAACTGAAGCTTTCTTT
TRBV10-3	TRBD1	TRBJ1-2	once	CAIPGTGNGYTF	TGTGCCATCCCCGGGACAGGGAATGGCTACACCTTC
TRBV12-3/TRBV12-4	-	TRBJ2-5	-	CASSPTWTVQETQYF	TGTGCCAGCAGTCCAACGTGGACAGTCCAAGAGACCCAGTACTTC
TRBV12-3/TRBV12-4	-	TRBJ1-2	-	CASSTDPSRGYTF	TGTGCCAGCAGCACGGACCCCTCAAGGGGCTACACCTTC
TRBV20-1	TRBD2	TRBJ2-1	-	CSASGRSNNEQFF	TGCAGTGCTAGCGGGAGGAGTAACAATGAGCAGTTCTTC
TRBV5-1	TRBD2	TRBJ2-1	once	CASSLASRTSGRTPEQFF	TGCGCCAGCAGCTTGGCGTCGCGGACTAGCGGGAGGACACCCGAGCAGTTCTTC
TRBV20-1	-	TRBJ1-1	-	CSARRGGPNTEAFF	TGCAGTGCTAGGCGGGGGGGCCCGAACACTGAAGCTTTCTTT
TRBV30	TRBD1	TRBJ2-1	once	CAWSVPLGTGPYNEQFF	TGTGCCTGGAGTGTACCCTTAGGGACAGGGCCCTACAATGAGCAGTTCTTC
TRBV12-3/TRBV12-4	-	TRBJ1-2	-	CASSFVPRGDGYTF	TGTGCCAGCAGTTTTGTCCCTCGGGGGGATGGCTACACCTTC
TRBV7-9	TRBD1	TRBJ1-2	-	CASSQIGKGAVYGYTF	TGTGCCAGCAGCCAAATCGGAAAGGGGGCCGTCTATGGCTACACCTTC
TRBV20-1	-	TRBJ1-5	-	CSASAQGNQPQHF	TGCAGTGCTAGCGCGCAGGGCAATCAGCCCCAGCATTTT
TRBV13	TRBD1	TRBJ2-7	-	CASSFGQGEGEQYF	TGTGCCAGCAGCTTTGGGCAGGGGGAAGGCGAGCAGTACTTC
TRBV5-1	-	TRBJ2-7	-	CASSLETNRGEQYF	TGCGCCAGCAGCTTGGAGACCAATCGCGGCGAGCAGTACTTC
TRBV3-1	TRBD2	TRBJ2-5	-	CASSQDRSSGHTQYF	TGTGCCAGCAGCCAAGATCGGTCTAGCGGACACACCCAGTACTTC
TRBV10-3	TRBD1	TRBJ2-7	-	CAIRGDSPYEQYF	TGTGCCATCAGGGGGGACAGCCCCTACGAGCAGTACTTC
TRBV12-3/TRBV12-4	-	TRBJ1-5	-	CASSFGALGPQHF	TGTGCCAGCAGTTTTGGAGCTCTCGGGCCCCAGCATTTT